The sequence of this TCR beta chain was determined in a study of regulatory T cells in long-lasting Graves disease. The time point was: persistent/refractory GD, antithyroid drugs over 5 years with positive TRAb. The TCR library was made from RNA that had been extracted from PBMCs in TRIzol. Libraries of TCR beta came from iRepertoire HTBI primers plus Arm-PCR of CDR3 regions. TCRdb called the multiplex PCR reads again in MiXCR, with one record for every CDR3 protein. The sample records roughly 450,000 distinct CDR3 sequences, roughly a quarter being singletons. The CDR3 contains 14 residues. V lost 3 bases, J lost 4 bases, and 10 bases lay in between. In germline, CDR1 is MDHEN, CDR2 SYDVKM. This clonotype was recorded at least ten times. Its antigen is currently unknown. Study findings and constraints: Between persistent patients, 2,500 to 3,500 public clonotypes were shared, exceeding the roughly 1,000 shared between new patients.

This receptor was identified in a female donor with Graves disease. The sequencing here drew on peripheral blood mononuclear cells (PBMCs), taken when the disease was refractory, from a patient treated with antithyroid drugs. The genes are TRBV28 and TRBJ1-5; a possible D gene is TRBD1 (5 bases). CDR3 amino acids: CASSLWGRNQPQHF. CDR3 bases: TGTGCCAGCAGTTTGTGGGGCAGGAATCAGCCCCAGCATTTT. Together with reference TRBV28 and TRBJ1-5, the CDR3 gives the full variable domain: DVKVTQSSRYLVKRTGEKVFLECVQDMDHENMFWYRQDPGLGLRLIYFSYDVKMKEKGDIPEGYSVSREKKERFSLILESASTNQTSMYLCASSLWGRNQPQHFGDGTRLSIL.